The rows below give T cell receptor beta chains drawn from one sample of a study of cytomegalovirus exposure and HLA in healthy donors. Sequencing was performed with immunoSEQ multiplex PCR; in TCRdb, only in-frame clones are kept and a portion is missing. The repertoire consists of roughly 120,000 clones, with about 80% occurring once and the leading ten covering approximately 7.7%. Sequencing was carried out using PBMCs. All receptors come from a woman aged 50 to 65 in good health and CMV-seropositive. CDR3s include the opening cysteine and the closing phenylalanine or tryptophan. A D gene is named only where the DNA matches it firmly. Not all rows give a size; the values are once, few, many and, for expanded clones, a class.

v_call	d_call	clone_size	j_call	cdr3_aa	cdr3_nt
TRBV9	TRBD1	.	TRBJ2-2	CASSPGTGEFGELFF	TGTGCCAGCAGCCCCGGGACAGGGGAGTTCGGGGAGCTGTTTTTT
TRBV7-7	.	.	TRBJ2-2	CASSLVGAGELFF	TGTGCCAGCAGCTTAGTAGGGGCCGGGGAGCTGTTTTTT
TRBV25-1	.	.	TRBJ2-2	CASSEPRANTGELFF	TGTGCCAGCAGTGAGCCGAGGGCGAACACCGGGGAGCTGTTTTTT
TRBV2	.	.	TRBJ2-7	CASSLTYEQYF	TGTGCCAGCAGTCTAACCTACGAGCAGTACTTC
TRBV29-1	TRBD2	.	TRBJ2-3	CSVQFSGGAPDTQYF	TGCAGCGTCCAATTTAGCGGGGGGGCCCCAGATACGCAGTATTTT
TRBV10-3	TRBD1	few	TRBJ1-1	CAITGQGRNTEAFF	TGTGCCATCACTGGACAGGGGAGAAACACTGAAGCTTTCTTT
TRBV6-6	TRBD1	.	TRBJ2-3	CASSPGQGGEDTQYF	TGTGCCAGCAGTCCGGGACAGGGAGGAGAAGATACGCAGTATTTT
TRBV9	TRBD1	.	TRBJ1-6	CASSSYQGANSPLHF	TGTGCCAGCAGCAGTTACCAGGGGGCCAATTCACCCCTCCACTTT
TRBV19	TRBD1	few	TRBJ2-7	CASSIKTGGVPYEQYF	TGTGCCAGTAGTATAAAGACAGGGGGCGTCCCCTACGAGCAGTACTTC
TRBV10-2	.	.	TRBJ1-1	CASKTDGGNTEAFF	TGCGCCAGTAAGACAGACGGGGGGAACACTGAAGCTTTCTTT
TRBV5-4	.	few	TRBJ2-6	CASSFKGQGWFGANVLTF	TGTGCCAGCAGCTTCAAGGGGCAGGGGTGGTTCGGGGCCAACGTCCTGACTTTC
TRBV18	TRBD2	.	TRBJ2-1	CASSRAGGSGTYNEQFF	TGTGCCAGCTCACGGGCCGGGGGAAGCGGGACTTACAATGAGCAGTTCTTC
TRBV13	.	.	TRBJ2-7	CASSLSASSYEQYF	TGTGCCAGCAGCTTATCCGCTAGCTCCTACGAGCAGTACTTC
TRBV7-3	.	few	TRBJ2-1	CASSSTGETNNEQFF	TGTGCCAGCAGCTCAACTGGGGAGACCAACAATGAGCAGTTCTTC
TRBV5-6	.	.	TRBJ2-5	CASRRASETQYF	TGTGCCAGCAGGCGGGCGTCGGAGACCCAGTACTTC
TRBV7-7	TRBD2	.	TRBJ2-1	CASSPGTNPTNEQFF	TGTGCCAGCAGCCCGGGGACTAACCCAACCAATGAGCAGTTCTTC
TRBV10-3	.	.	TRBJ1-2	CAISESLAEGYTF	TGTGCCATCAGTGAGTCCCTTGCGGAAGGCTACACCTTC
TRBV7-9	.	.	TRBJ1-3	CASSYRASGNTIYF	TGTGCCAGCAGCTACAGGGCCTCTGGAAACACCATATATTTT
TRBV7-7	TRBD1	.	TRBJ2-1	CASSIAGTAVGEQFF	TGTGCCAGCAGCATCGCCGGGACAGCGGTTGGTGAGCAGTTCTTC
TRBV11-2	TRBD2	.	TRBJ2-1	CASSILTSGSYNEQFF	TGTGCCAGCAGCATCCTCACTAGCGGGAGCTACAATGAGCAGTTCTTC
TRBV5-5	TRBD1	.	TRBJ2-4	CASSRGTGGSKNIQYF	TGTGCCAGCAGCAGAGGGACAGGGGGTAGCAAAAACATTCAGTACTTC
TRBV27	TRBD1	.	TRBJ1-2	CASRPSAGTETYYTF	TGTGCCAGCAGGCCCTCAGCCGGGACAGAAACTTACTACACCTTC
TRBV29-1	.	.	TRBJ2-7	CSVVWAGSYEQYF	TGCAGCGTTGTCTGGGCCGGATCCTACGAGCAGTACTTC
TRBV2	.	.	TRBJ2-1	CASSGRSSYNEQFF	TGTGCCAGCAGTGGGCGGAGCTCCTACAATGAGCAGTTCTTC
TRBV7-2	TRBD1	.	TRBJ1-5	CASSWGTGGEPQHF	TGTGCCAGCAGCTGGGGGACAGGGGGTGAGCCCCAGCATTTT
TRBV7-2	.	.	TRBJ2-1	CASSSVGTALHEQFF	TGTGCCAGCAGCTCGGTGGGGACTGCTTTACATGAGCAGTTCTTC